The 27 T cell receptor beta chains below come from one sample, sequenced in a study of cytomegalovirus exposure and HLA in healthy donors. The PCR had 60 Vbeta and 13 Jbeta primers. Using immunoSEQ multiplex PCR, the repertoire was profiled, and TCRdb retains in-frame clones only, with some absent. The table lists about 150,000 clones, about two thirds of them singletons. Sequencing was done on a sample of PBMCs. All receptors come from a woman younger than 35 in good health and CMV-seronegative.

This clone was recorded only once. The chain is built from TRBV7-6 and TRBJ1-1; D ambiguous. CDR3 length: 13 residues. CDR1 and CDR2 from the germline V gene are SGHVS and FNYEAQ. Trimming took 7 bases from V and 0 from J, leaving 9 bases between them. The CDR3 loop is CASNAGVNTEAFF. Written as DNA, the CDR3 is TGTGCCAGCAATGCAGGTGTGAACACTGAAGCTTTCTTT.

This clone is a singleton in its sample. The rearrangement links TRBV6-1 to TRBJ1-1; D may be TRBD1 (5 bases). Germline V CDR1 and CDR2: MNHNS, SASEGT. The CDR3 length is 11 residues. V was cut by 4 bases and J by 8 bases, with 8 bases left in between. CDR3 loop: CASSAGGEAFF. For the CDR3, the DNA is TGTGCCAGCAGTGCCGGGGGGGAAGCTTTCTTT.

This clone was recorded once. The chain links TRBV19 to TRBJ2-2; 10 nucleotides line up with TRBD1. CDR1 and CDR2 from the germline V gene are LNHDA and SQIVND (reference sequence). The ends lost 4 bases at V and 3 bases at J; junction bases unmatched: 2. This CDR3 spans 15 amino acids. DNA of the CDR3: TGTGCCAGTAGTAGAGGGACAGGGGACACCGGGGAGCTGTTTTTT. Translated, it gives CASSRGTGDTGELFF.

This clone has only a few counts. This chain connects TRBV29-1 to TRBJ2-4, with TRBD2 as a possible D gene (6 bases). Germline V gives CDR1 SQVTM, CDR2 ANQGSEA. Trimming cost V 2 bases and J 7 bases, with 15 bases left between them. CDR3 length equals 14 residues. This chain's CDR3 is CSVEKGGGPNIQYF. In DNA form, the CDR3 reads TGCAGCGTTGAAAAAGGCGGAGGGCCGAACATTCAGTACTTC.

This sequence joins TRBV4-1 and TRBJ2-3, with a possible D match to TRBD1 (6 bases). Germline values: CDR1 MGHRA, CDR2 YSYEKL. Trimming shortened V by 7 bases and J by 2 bases, and 10 bases separated the two germline ends. The CDR3 is 13 amino acids. The CDR3 region is CASNRQVTDTQYF. The CDR3 DNA reads as TGCGCCAGCAACAGACAGGTCACAGATACGCAGTATTTT.

The rearrangement links TRBV9 to TRBJ1-4; D unresolved. Trimming pared 0 bases from V and 6 bases from J, leaving 12 bases between. From germline, CDR1 is SGDLS and CDR2 YYNGEE. The CDR3 runs to 15 residues. The CDR3 reads CASSVAPVPDEKLFF. DNA for the CDR3: TGTGCCAGCAGCGTAGCCCCCGTCCCTGATGAAAAACTGTTTTTT.

The chain couples TRBV10-2 to TRBJ1-1; the match to TRBD1 covers 9 bases. Looked up from germline, CDR1 is WSHSY and CDR2 is SAAADI. The CDR3 totals 15 residues. The V gene end was trimmed by 0 bases and the J gene end by 8 bases; junction bases not matched to a gene: 7. The DNA for the CDR3 is TGCGCCAGCAGTGAGTCCGGGACAGGGCCTCTGGAAGCTTTCTTT. It is translated as CASSESGTGPLEAFF.

The V and J genes are TRBV6-5 and TRBJ1-6; 8 positions agree with TRBD1. Losses at the gene ends were 2 bases for V and 8 bases for J; bases not matched to a gene: 5. Germline V CDR1 and CDR2: MNHEY, SVGAGI. CDR3 size: 15 residues. CDR3 protein: CASSYGPGGDSPLHF. CDR3 nucleotides: TGTGCCAGCAGTTACGGGCCAGGGGGCGATTCACCCCTCCACTTT.

The chain carries TRBV5-8 and TRBJ2-7; no clear D gene. V was pared by 2 bases and J by 3 bases, with 6 bases between. This CDR3 has 12 residues. Germline values: CDR1 SGHTS, CDR2 YDEGEE. The CDR3 DNA reads as TGTGCCAGCAGCTTCGGCAACTACGAGCAGTACGTC. It is translated as CASSFGNYEQYV.

This chain joins TRBV7-6 and TRBJ2-5, with 8 positions matching TRBD2. The CDR3 contains 17 residues. The junction had 11 bases not matched to a gene; V was cut back by 1 base and J by 4 bases. From germline, CDR1 is SGHVS and CDR2 FNYEAQ. The CDR3 region has the DNA TGTGCCAGCAGCTTAGAGCAAGGACTAGCTCCTTTAGAGACCCAGTACTTC. This codes for CASSLEQGLAPLETQYF.

This clone showed up just a few times. The chain recombines TRBV11-2 with TRBJ1-5; tentative D call: TRBD1 (5 bases). The ends were cut back, 1 base at V and 5 bases at J, with 12 bases in the middle. The V gene's germline CDR1 is SGHAT and CDR2 FQNNGV. There are 15 residues in the CDR3. The CDR3 DNA follows: TGTGCCAGCAGCTTAGGGGGGGATCGGGATCAGCCCCAGCATTTT. It encodes CASSLGGDRDQPQHF.

The chain carries TRBV5-1 and TRBJ1-2; 7 bases line up with TRBD1. Looked up from germline, CDR1 is SGHRS and CDR2 is YFSETQ. The junction had 6 bases not matched to a gene; V was cut back by 4 bases and J by 6 bases. The CDR3 is made up of 13 amino acids. CDR3 region: CASSRDRVDGYTF. CDR3 bases: TGCGCCAGCAGCCGCGACAGGGTGGATGGCTACACCTTC. Drawing the rest from reference TRBV5-1 and TRBJ1-2, the complete variable domain is KAGVTQTPRYLIKTRGQQVTLSCSPISGHRSVSWYQQTPGQGLQFLFEYFSETQRNKGNFPGRFSGRQFSNSRSEMNVSTLELGDSALYLCASSRDRVDGYTFGSGTRLTVV.

This clone was counted only a few times. CDR3 nucleotide sequence: TGTGCCAGCAGCTTATATGGGGGGGCTAATTCACCCCTCCACTTT. Translation gives CASSLYGGANSPLHF. V and J are TRBV7-3 and TRBJ1-6; tentative D call: TRBD1 (6 bases). This CDR3 is built from 15 residues. Germline loops: CDR1 SGHTA, CDR2 FQGTGA. V lost 2 bases, J lost 6 bases, and 11 bases lay in between. Full variable domain (missing parts from reference TRBV7-3 and TRBJ1-6): GAGVSQTPSNKVTEKGKYVELRCDPISGHTALYWYRQSLGQGPEFLIYFQGTGAADDSGLPNDRFFAVRPEGSVSTLKIQRTERGDSAVYLCASSLYGGANSPLHFGNGTRLTVT.

The chain has TRBV5-6 and TRBJ1-1; D perhaps matches TRBD1 (6 bases). Germline assignment: CDR1 SGHDT and CDR2 YYEEEE. This CDR3 has 13 amino acids. Trimming shortened V by 4 bases and J by 0 bases, and 7 bases separated the two germline ends. Here the CDR3 reads CASSRTVNTEAFF. CDR3 DNA: TGTGCCAGCAGCCGGACAGTGAACACTGAAGCTTTCTTT.

The chain links TRBV6-5 to TRBJ2-7; TRBD1 matches at 9 bases. This CDR3 contains 15 residues. V was pared by 2 bases and J by 2 bases, with 4 bases of the junction left unmatched. The germline V gene encodes CDR1 MNHEY and CDR2 SVGAGI. In nucleotides, the CDR3 is TGTGCCAGCAGTTACGGACAGGGGTCAGCCTACGAGCAGTACTTC. This codes for CASSYGQGSAYEQYF.

Comments on this clone: Compared with germline, one end of the junction differs, possibly owing to a read error. This chain links TRBV7-9 with TRBJ1-1; 7 bases are a match to TRBD1. Germline values: CDR1 SEHNR, CDR2 FQNEAQ (reference sequence). This CDR3 comprises 15 residues. This CDR3 is CSSTRDRLTNTEAFF. The CDR3 DNA is TGTTCCAGCACCCGGGACAGACTTACGAACACTGAAGCTTTCTTT.

The V gene is TRBV11-3, the J gene TRBJ2-3, with 11 nucleotides matching TRBD2. The length of the CDR3 is 18 residues. From germline, CDR1 is SGHNT and CDR2 YENEEA. Losses at the gene ends were 7 bases for V and 2 bases for J; bases not matched to a gene: 14. CDR3 protein: CASMLETSGALVTDTQYF. DNA of the CDR3: TGTGCCAGCATGCTAGAGACTAGCGGGGCACTAGTCACAGATACGCAGTATTTT.

This sequence joins TRBV5-1 and TRBJ1-2; D remains unclear. Germline CDR1 reads SGHRS; CDR2 reads YFSETQ. This CDR3 has 14 amino acids. Trimming took off 4 bases at V and 0 bases at J, with 10 bases between the two ends. For the CDR3, the DNA is TGCGCCAGCAGCCCTCAGGCCACTAACTATGGCTACACCTTC. This translates into CASSPQATNYGYTF.

The chain combines TRBV29-1 with TRBJ2-3; D is perhaps TRBD2 (6 bases). Germline V gives CDR1 SQVTM, CDR2 ANQGSEA. Trimming removed 0 bases from V and 1 base from J, with 8 bases in between. The CDR3 contains 14 residues. CDR3: CSVEEGGGTDTQYF. The CDR3 DNA sequence: TGCAGCGTTGAAGAGGGGGGAGGCACAGATACGCAGTATTTT.

The chain links TRBV18 to TRBJ1-5, with a possible D match to TRBD1 (5 bases). The CDR3 is 15 amino acids. Looked up from germline, CDR1 is KGHSH and CDR2 is LQKENI. Trimming pared 4 bases from V and 3 bases from J, leaving 13 bases between. The CDR3 nucleotides read TGTGCCAGCTCACTCGATACAGGCCCCAATCAGCCCCAGCATTTT. This codes for CASSLDTGPNQPQHF.

A few counts support this clone. The chain carries TRBV4-3 and TRBJ1-6, with D maybe TRBD1 (6 bases). This CDR3 contains 15 residues. The ends were cut back, 1 base at V and 7 bases at J, with 11 bases in the middle. In germline, CDR1 is LGHNA, CDR2 YSLEER. CDR3 sequence reads: CASSQVIGQNSPLHF. The CDR3 DNA reads as TGCGCCAGCAGCCAAGTAATTGGACAGAATTCACCCCTCCACTTT.

The V call is TRBV5-1, the J call TRBJ1-6; TRBD1 might be the D (6 bases). Trimming stripped 2 bases from V and 6 bases from J, with 9 bases between. The CDR3 length is 14 residues. Germline V gene lookup returns CDR1 SGHRS and CDR2 YFSETQ. DNA of the CDR3: TGCGCCAGCAGCTTCGGCAGGGGTAATTCACCCCTCCACTTT. Protein sequence: CASSFGRGNSPLHF.

The chain carries TRBV11-3 and TRBJ2-1, with 10 bases aligning to TRBD2. Germline loops: CDR1 SGHNT, CDR2 YENEEA. V trimming: 3 bases; J trimming: 7 bases; junction bases outside the gene matches: 9. The length of the CDR3 is 16 residues. The CDR3 spells CASSFASGRGDNEQFF. The DNA for the CDR3 is TGTGCCAGCAGCTTTGCTAGCGGGAGAGGAGATAATGAGCAGTTCTTC. The variable domain in full, with the rest retrieved from reference TRBV11-3 and TRBJ2-1, is EAGVVQSPRYKIIEKKQPVAFWCNPISGHNTLYWYLQNLGQGPELLIRYENEEAVDDSQLPKDRFSAERLKGVDSTLKIQPAELGDSAVYLCASSFASGRGDNEQFFGPGTRLTVL.

J is TRBJ1-5 and V is TRBV19, with 8 positions matching TRBD1. The CDR3 has 12 amino acids. V gave up 4 bases and J gave up 15 bases; unmatched junction bases: 8. Germline CDR1 is LNHDA and CDR2 is SQIVND (reference sequence). CDR3 in amino acids: CASSTGTGSPHF. In DNA form, the CDR3 reads TGTGCCAGTAGTACCGGGACAGGTTCCCCGCATTTT.

The chain joins TRBV9 to TRBJ1-2; 7 nucleotides match TRBD1. This CDR3 has 16 amino acids. Trimming cost V 0 bases and J 2 bases; bases outside gene matches: 7. The germline V gene has CDR1 SGDLS and CDR2 YYNGEE. The CDR3 protein is CASSVEPGTDNYGYTF. CDR3 DNA sequence: TGTGCCAGCAGCGTAGAGCCCGGGACAGACAACTATGGCTACACCTTC.

The rearrangement links TRBV5-5 to TRBJ1-1; D is perhaps TRBD1 (6 bases). CDR3 length: 15 amino acids. In germline, CDR1 is SGHKS, CDR2 YYEKEE (reference sequence). V shed 2 bases and J shed 0 bases, with 11 bases lying between them. This CDR3 reads CASSFPQGMNTEAFF. CDR3 bases: TGTGCCAGCAGCTTTCCTCAGGGGATGAACACTGAAGCTTTCTTT.

This chain connects TRBV28 to TRBJ1-1; D is uncertain. Trimming cost V 3 bases and J 7 bases, with 9 bases left between them. Germline V gene data show CDR1 as MDHEN and CDR2 as SYDVKM. The CDR3 runs 12 residues. CDR3: CASSFRHHEAFF. CDR3 coding DNA: TGTGCCAGCAGTTTTCGACATCATGAAGCTTTCTTT. The whole variable domain, filled in from reference TRBV28 and TRBJ1-1, reads DVKVTQSSRYLVKRTGEKVFLECVQDMDHENMFWYRQDPGLGLRLIYFSYDVKMKEKGDIPEGYSVSREKKERFSLILESASTNQTSMYLCASSFRHHEAFFGQGTRLTVV.